This T cell receptor (beta chain) was obtained from a study of early T cells in non-severe SARS-CoV-2 infection. Study-wide context: Chains from this unsorted whole-blood bulk RNA could not be paired.

On this clonotype: Its antigen is unidentified.

The TCR library protocol attached unique molecular identifiers to the individual cDNA molecules. TCRdb processed the 5' RACE reads anew with MiXCR; each CDR3 protein has one entry. The table shows tens of thousands of distinct CDR3 sequences, with about 12% occurring only once. Trimming removed 10 bases at V and 4 bases at J, with 19 bases between. Germline V gene lookup returns CDR1 SGHAT and CDR2 FQNNGV. The length of the CDR3 is 14 residues. Study results and caveats: In VDJdb matching, anti-spike CD8 responses were favored while private and CD4 specificities went missing.

The clonotype originates from an adult who was a healthcare worker with PCR-confirmed SARS-CoV-2 infection or an uninfected control (not recorded which). The donor label of this sample is uncertain. The chain uses TRBV11-2 and TRBJ1-2; TRBD1 might be the D (5 bases). Sequences were derived from whole blood, sampled at baseline. CDR3 protein: CAIPGILQSYGYTF. In nucleotides, the CDR3 is TGTGCCATCCCAGGGATTCTTCAAAGCTATGGCTACACCTTC.